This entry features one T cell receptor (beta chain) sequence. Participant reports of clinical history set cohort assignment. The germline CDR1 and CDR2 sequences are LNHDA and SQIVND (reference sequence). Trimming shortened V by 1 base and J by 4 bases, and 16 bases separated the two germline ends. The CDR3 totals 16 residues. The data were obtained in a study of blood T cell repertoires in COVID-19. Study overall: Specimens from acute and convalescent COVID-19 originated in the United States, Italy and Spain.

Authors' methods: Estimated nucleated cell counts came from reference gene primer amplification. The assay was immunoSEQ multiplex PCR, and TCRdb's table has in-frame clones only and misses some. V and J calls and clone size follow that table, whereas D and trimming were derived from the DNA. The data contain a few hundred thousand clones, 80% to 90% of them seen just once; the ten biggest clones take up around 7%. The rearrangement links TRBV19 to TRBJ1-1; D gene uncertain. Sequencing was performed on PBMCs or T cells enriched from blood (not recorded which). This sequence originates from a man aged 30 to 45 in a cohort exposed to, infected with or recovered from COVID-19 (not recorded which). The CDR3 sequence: CASSIVILSPGTEAFF. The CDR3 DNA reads TGTGCCAGTAGTATAGTAATCCTTTCCCCGGGCACTGAAGCTTTCTTT. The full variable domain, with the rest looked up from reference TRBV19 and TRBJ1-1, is DGGITQSPKYLFRKEGQNVTLSCEQNLNHDAMYWYRQDPGQGLRLIYYSQIVNDFQKGDIAEGYSVSREKKESFPLTVTSAQKNPTAFYLCASSIVILSPGTEAFFGQGTRLTVV.